The 23 T cell receptor beta chains listed next were all sequenced from one sample in a study of blood T cell repertoires in COVID-19. Some clones are missing from TCRdb's copy, which holds only in-frame ones; the method was immunoSEQ multiplex PCR. The repertoire holds hundreds of thousands of clones, around 89% seen once, with around 4.5% in the top ten. Sample: PBMCs or T cells enriched from blood (not recorded which). Source of these receptors: a woman younger than 30 with acute COVID-19.

The chain has TRBV10-1 and TRBJ2-1; 15 bases fit TRBD2. CDR3 size: 19 residues. V gave up 3 bases and J gave up 2 bases; unmatched junction bases: 8. The V gene's germline CDR1 is WNHNN and CDR2 SYGVQD (reference sequence). The CDR3 bases are TGCGCCAGCAGTGACGGGACTAGCGGGAGGCCCGTCCCCTACAATGAGCAGTTCTTC. Protein sequence: CASSDGTSGRPVPYNEQFF.

A word on this clone: This CDR3 is also generated by other DNA sequences in the sample. This chain links TRBV24-1 with TRBJ1-1; D uncertain. The CDR3 totals 14 residues. With 2 bases removed from V and 1 base from J, the gap between germline ends came to 7 bases. The germline CDR1 and CDR2 sequences are KGHDR and SFDVKD. CDR3 sequence reads: CATSDSRENTEAFF. The CDR3 DNA reads as TGTGCCACCAGTGATTCCCGGGAGAACACTGAAGCTTTCTTT.

The gene calls are TRBV28 and TRBJ1-2, with 7 bases identical to TRBD1. Trimming removed 3 bases from V and 7 bases from J; junction bases left unmatched: 8. Germline V gives CDR1 MDHEN, CDR2 SYDVKM. The CDR3 consists of 14 residues. CDR3 protein: CASSLTGTVSGYTF. The CDR3 bases are TGTGCCAGCAGTTTGACCGGGACAGTAAGTGGCTACACCTTC.

The V call is TRBV19, the J call TRBJ1-5, with 7 bases aligning to TRBD1. The CDR3 is 15 residues long. Germline CDR1 LNHDA, CDR2 SQIVND (reference sequence). V shed 6 bases and J 2 bases; nucleotides not matched to a gene: 7. This chain's CDR3 is CASREGAWGNQPQHF. Written as DNA, the CDR3 is TGTGCCAGTAGAGAGGGGGCGTGGGGCAATCAGCCCCAGCATTTT.

This chain links TRBV28 with TRBJ2-1; D is perhaps TRBD1 (6 bases). The CDR3 is 15 amino acids. Germline values: CDR1 MDHEN, CDR2 SYDVKM. With 8 bases removed from V and 0 bases from J, the gap between germline ends came to 14 bases. CDR3: CASLPGANSYNEQFF. The CDR3 DNA reads as TGTGCCAGCCTACCAGGGGCTAACTCCTACAATGAGCAGTTCTTC.

This chain joins TRBV18 and TRBJ2-7; D unresolved. V lost 0 bases to trimming and J lost 5 bases, with 14 bases between them. CDR1 is KGHSH, CDR2 LQKENI, per germline. The CDR3 length is 15 residues. Here the CDR3 reads CASSPPGPPAHEQYF. In nucleotides, the CDR3 is TGTGCCAGCTCACCACCGGGCCCTCCGGCCCACGAGCAGTACTTC.

The chain has TRBV5-1 and TRBJ2-3; a possible D gene is TRBD2 (6 bases). Trimming left V 4 bases short and J 2 bases short, with 17 bases between. CDR3 length equals 16 residues. Germline values: CDR1 SGHRS, CDR2 YFSETQ. CDR3 in amino acids: CASSTDRGGLTDTQYF. The CDR3 nucleotides read TGCGCCAGCAGCACTGACCGAGGAGGGCTCACAGATACGCAGTATTTT.

The chain is built from TRBV4-1 and TRBJ2-5; 7 nucleotides line up with TRBD1. Trimming took 0 bases from V and 5 from J; bases not matched to a gene: 9. CDR1 MGHRA and CDR2 YSYEKL come from the germline V gene. CDR3 length equals 16 residues. Here the CDR3 reads CASSQEAPTGWETQYF. DNA for the CDR3: TGCGCCAGCAGCCAAGAAGCCCCGACAGGGTGGGAGACCCAGTACTTC.

This chain uses TRBV7-6 with TRBJ2-5, with TRBD2 identical over 9 bases. Germline V gene data show CDR1 as SGHVS and CDR2 as FNYEAQ. V lost 0 bases to trimming and J lost 5 bases; unmatched junction nucleotides: 1. The CDR3 totals 14 residues. The CDR3, as DNA: TGTGCCAGCAGCTTAGCGCTAGCGGGGGAGACCCAGTACTTC. Translation: CASSLALAGETQYF. Complete variable domain (other parts from reference TRBV7-6 and TRBJ2-5): GAGVSQSPRYKVTKRGQDVALRCDPISGHVSLYWYRQALGQGPEFLTYFNYEAQQDKSGLPNDRFSAERPEGSISTLTIQRTEQRDSAMYRCASSLALAGETQYFGPGTRLLVL.

This sequence joins TRBV27 and TRBJ1-2; D unresolved. The CDR3 consists of 17 residues. CDR1 MNHEY and CDR2 SMNVEV come from the germline V gene (reference sequence). V was trimmed by 3 bases and J by 2 bases, leaving 19 bases between them. In DNA, the CDR3 is TGTGCCAGCAGTTTGGACCCGCGGGCAAACCGAAACTATGGCTACACCTTC. Its protein product is CASSLDPRANRNYGYTF.

V usage is TRBV28 and J usage is TRBJ1-6; 8 bases line up with TRBD1. The V gene end was trimmed by 7 bases and the J gene end by 7 bases; junction bases not matched to a gene: 12. This CDR3 spans 16 amino acids. Germline-derived CDR1 and CDR2 are MDHEN and SYDVKM. CDR3 nucleotide sequence: TGTGCCAGCACTTCTCAACCCCAGGGGGCCAATTCACCCCTCCACTTT. Its translation is CASTSQPQGANSPLHF. The full variable domain, rest sourced from reference TRBV28 and TRBJ1-6, is DVKVTQSSRYLVKRTGEKVFLECVQDMDHENMFWYRQDPGLGLRLIYFSYDVKMKEKGDIPEGYSVSREKKERFSLILESASTNQTSMYLCASTSQPQGANSPLHFGNGTRLTVT.

V is TRBV6-5 and J is TRBJ1-1; TRBD1 matches at 9 bases. The germline V gene encodes CDR1 MNHEY and CDR2 SVGAGI. The ends lost 6 bases at V and 4 bases at J; junction bases unmatched: 6. The CDR3 consists of 14 residues. CDR3 sequence reads: CASRGGQGSTEAFF. The CDR3 DNA is TGTGCCAGCAGGGGGGGACAGGGCAGCACTGAAGCTTTCTTT.

The genes are TRBV29-1 and TRBJ2-7; 11 positions agree with TRBD2. The CDR3 has 14 amino acids. In germline, CDR1 is SQVTM, CDR2 ANQGSEA. With 7 bases clipped from V and 2 bases from J, the junction kept 7 bases outside the gene matches. CDR3 amino acids: CSALAGGGTYEQYF. Written as DNA, the CDR3 is TGCAGCGCGTTAGCGGGAGGGGGCACCTACGAGCAGTACTTC.

J is TRBJ1-2 and V is TRBV7-3; D might be TRBD1 (6 bases). Trimming left V 3 bases short and J 6 bases short, with 11 bases between. The CDR3 spans 13 residues. The V gene's germline CDR1 is SGHTA and CDR2 FQGTGA. CDR3 nucleotide sequence: TGTGCCAGCAGCTTGTGGGGGCAGGATGGCTACACCTTC. Protein: CASSLWGQDGYTF.

This clone was seen only a few times. The chain uses TRBV7-2 and TRBJ1-5; D gene uncertain. This CDR3 contains 14 residues. Between the trimmed V and J ends, which lost 6 bases and 1 base, there was a span of 10 bases. CDR1 and CDR2 (germline): SGHTA, FQGNSA. The CDR3, as DNA: TGTGCCAGCAGTTTTCACGGGAGCAATCAGCCCCAGCATTTT. Translation gives CASSFHGSNQPQHF. Combining the CDR3 with reference TRBV7-2 and TRBJ1-5 gives the whole variable domain GAGVSQSPSNKVTEKGKDVELRCDPISGHTALYWYRQSLGQGLEFLIYFQGNSAPDKSGLPSDRFSAERTGGSVSTLTIQRTQQEDSAVYLCASSFHGSNQPQHFGDGTRLSIL.

The rearrangement joins TRBV6-5 to TRBJ2-2, with TRBD2 matching over 7 bases. This CDR3 is built from 16 residues. V was pared by 2 bases and J by 6 bases, with 9 bases of the junction left unmatched. CDR1 is MNHEY and CDR2 is SVGAGI in the germline V gene. DNA of the CDR3: TGTGCCAGCAGTTACACCAGCGGGAAGGTCGCCGGGGAGCTGTTTTTT. It codes for CASSYTSGKVAGELFF.

The chain employs TRBV28 and TRBJ2-1; 12 positions agree with TRBD2. The length of the CDR3 is 15 residues. CDR1 and CDR2 from the germline V gene are MDHEN and SYDVKM. V lost 6 bases to trimming and J lost 4 bases; unmatched junction nucleotides: 4. This CDR3 reads CASRVLAGGYNEQFF. As DNA, the CDR3 is TGTGCCAGCAGGGTACTAGCGGGAGGATACAATGAGCAGTTCTTC.

DNA of the CDR3: TGCAGCGTTGCTGGGACAGCCGACTCCTACGAGCAGTACTTC. It is translated as CSVAGTADSYEQYF. The gene calls are TRBV29-1 and TRBJ2-7, with TRBD1 identical over 7 bases. This CDR3 spans 14 amino acids. V gave up 4 bases and J gave up 0 bases; unmatched junction bases: 6. Per the germline V gene, CDR1 is SQVTM and CDR2 is ANQGSEA.

This rearrangement joins TRBV28 to TRBJ1-5, with TRBD1 identical over 8 bases. CDR1 is MDHEN and CDR2 is SYDVKM in the germline V gene. CDR3 length: 16 amino acids. Trimming took 4 bases from V and 4 from J; bases not matched to a gene: 9. CDR3 nucleotides: TGTGCCAGCAGTTCCGCCGCGGACAGGGCAAATCAGCCCCAGCATTTT. Translated: CASSSAADRANQPQHF. Filled out from reference TRBV28 and TRBJ1-5, the complete variable domain reads DVKVTQSSRYLVKRTGEKVFLECVQDMDHENMFWYRQDPGLGLRLIYFSYDVKMKEKGDIPEGYSVSREKKERFSLILESASTNQTSMYLCASSSAADRANQPQHFGDGTRLSIL.

CDR3 in amino acids: CASSLGGQKHYGYTF. CDR3 sequence (DNA): TGTGCCAGCAGTTTAGGGGGACAGAAACACTATGGCTACACCTTC. This rearrangement joins TRBV28 to TRBJ1-2, with 7 bases that match TRBD1. The V gene end was trimmed by 2 bases and the J gene end by 3 bases; junction bases not matched to a gene: 6. The CDR3 runs to 15 residues. In germline, CDR1 is MDHEN, CDR2 SYDVKM.

In nucleotides, the CDR3 is TGTGCCACCAGTGATTTGAATTCGAGAGGATCGGAGACCCAGTACTTC. Protein: CATSDLNSRGSETQYF. The chain uses TRBV24-1 and TRBJ2-5; D uncertain. CDR3 length: 16 amino acids. Germline-derived CDR1 and CDR2 are KGHDR and SFDVKD. V shed 0 bases and J shed 5 bases, with 15 bases lying between them.

The chain uses TRBV20-1 and TRBJ2-1; 10 nucleotides align to TRBD2. The junction had 7 bases not matched to a gene; V was cut back by 3 bases and J by 5 bases. The CDR3 has 15 residues. Germline CDR1 reads DFQATT; CDR2 reads SNEGSKA (reference sequence). In DNA form, the CDR3 reads TGCAGTGCTAGTAAGGTAGCGGGGGGACACAATGAGCAGTTCTTC. Translation gives CSASKVAGGHNEQFF.

This clone was recorded only once. The genes are TRBV6-5 and TRBJ1-4; 7 bases map to TRBD1. The V and J ends lost 0 bases and 9 bases, in that order; junction bases with no gene match: 4. There are 14 residues in the CDR3. Germline V gene lookup returns CDR1 MNHEY and CDR2 SVGAGI. The CDR3, as DNA: TGTGCCAGCAGTTACTCGAGGGACAGCCAAAAACTGTTTTTT. It encodes CASSYSRDSQKLFF.